This paragraph reports one T cell receptor (beta chain). The data stem from a study of T cell responses to AZD1222 COVID-19 vaccine. Using immunoSEQ multiplex PCR, the repertoire was profiled, and TCRdb retains in-frame clones only, with some absent. Of about 120,000 clones in the sample, nearly 90% were seen once. Germline CDR1 is SGHVS and CDR2 is FQNEAQ. CDR3 length equals 16 residues. The V gene end was trimmed by 5 bases and the J gene end by 4 bases; junction bases not matched to a gene: 7. The V and J genes are TRBV7-8 and TRBJ1-5; 11 nucleotides align to TRBD1. The sample consisted of peripheral blood, taken on day 0 of AZD1222 vaccination. The clonotype comes from an adult in good health. DNA for the CDR3: TGTGCCAGCAGCACGGACAGGGGGCTGGGAAATCAGCCCCAGCATTTT. Its translation is CASSTDRGLGNQPQHF.